This is a list of T cell receptor beta chains from one sample in a study of OX40 agonist ivuxolimab in advanced cancers. TCRdb keeps only in-frame clones here, not all; method: immunoSEQ multiplex PCR. The top ten hold roughly 10% of the sample, which has approximately 68,000 clones, more than 90% seen once. The sample in question was CD4+ or CD8+ T cells sorted from blood, obtained in a trial of the OX40 agonist ivuxolimab. Receptors were obtained from an adult with an advanced solid tumor such as melanoma, head and neck, liver or kidney cancer. CDR3s include the opening cysteine and the closing phenylalanine or tryptophan. The D gene is left open where the match is weak. Clone size is given for some rows only: seen once, a few or many times, or a class if the clone is expanded.

d_gene	j_gene	v_gene	len	abundance	CDR3nt	CDR3aa
NA	TRBJ2-7	TRBV6-4	12	NA	TGTGCCAGCAGCGGGACTCCTCGAGGGCAGTACTTC	CASSGTPRGQYF
TRBD1	TRBJ2-7	TRBV13	15	NA	TGTGCCAGCAGCTCCTTCGGGACAGCGAGGATCGAGCAGTACTTC	CASSSFGTARIEQYF
NA	TRBJ1-5	TRBV19	15	NA	TGTGCCAGTAGTGGGGGGAGGTATGGCAATCAGCCCCAGCATTTT	CASSGGRYGNQPQHF
NA	TRBJ1-1	TRBV5-4	16	NA	TGTGCCAGCAGCACCGACTACAGGGTGGAGGACACTGAAGCTTTCTTT	CASSTDYRVEDTEAFF
NA	TRBJ1-1	TRBV6-5	12	NA	TGTGCCAGCAAGGAACAGGCACCTGAAGCTTTCTTT	CASKEQAPEAFF
NA	TRBJ1-6	TRBV19	16	NA	TGTGCCAGTAATCCCAAGGGGAGCTCCTATAATTCACCCCTCCACTTT	CASNPKGSSYNSPLHF
TRBD1	TRBJ2-5	TRBV4-1	16	NA	TGCGCCAGCAGCCAACGACAGGGAGTTTTTGGAGAGACCCAGTACTTC	CASSQRQGVFGETQYF
NA	TRBJ2-7	TRBV27	13	NA	TGTGCCAGCTCAACAGGGCTTGCCGACGAGCAGTACTTC	CASSTGLADEQYF
TRBD1	TRBJ2-7	TRBV30	13	NA	TGTGCCTGGGAACCGGGACAGGGGGCCGAGCAGTACTTC	CAWEPGQGAEQYF
TRBD1	TRBJ1-5	TRBV7-9	13	NA	TGTGCCAGCAGCACGCAGGGGGATCAGCCCCAGCATTTT	CASSTQGDQPQHF
NA	TRBJ2-1	TRBV11-3	13	NA	TGTGCCAGCAGCTCCGGACTCCTCAATGAGCAGTTCTTC	CASSSGLLNEQFF
TRBD2	TRBJ2-3	TRBV10-3	14	once	TGTGCCATCAGGGTAGCGGGGGGCACAGATACGCAGTATTTT	CAIRVAGGTDTQYF
TRBD2	TRBJ2-5	TRBV7-9	16	NA	TGTGCCAGCAGCTTCCCAGAGCGGGGGGAACAAGAGACCCAGTACTTC	CASSFPERGEQETQYF
TRBD1	TRBJ1-1	TRBV18	17	NA	TGTGCCAGCTCACGAGACAGGGGGGCGGGAAAGAACACTGAAGCTTTCTTT	CASSRDRGAGKNTEAFF
TRBD2	TRBJ2-7	TRBV27	18	NA	TGTGCCAGCAGTCCCCTGGGGAGCGGGGGGCCCAGTACCTACGAGCAGTACTTC	CASSPLGSGGPSTYEQYF
TRBD2	TRBJ2-7	TRBV30	13	NA	TGTGCCTGGAGTACCGGGGGGGCTTACGAGCAGTACTTC	CAWSTGGAYEQYF
TRBD1	TRBJ2-7	TRBV6-5	15	NA	TGTGCCAGCAGTTACTCGGATAGGGGGCGGGACGAGCAGTACTTC	CASSYSDRGRDEQYF